A single sample is the source of the 28 T cell receptor beta chains below, sequenced in a study of blood T cells in healthy people across ages. Alongside a J-beta primer mix, a sample-barcoded 5' primer served in a second PCR lasting roughly 7 to 12 cycles. MiXCR, run by TCRdb on the 5' RACE reads, gives a single entry per CDR3 protein. In the table there are 1.8 million or so distinct CDR3 sequences, about two fifths of which are singletons. The sample taken for sequencing was blood. Receptors were obtained from a human donor in good health.

The sample holds a few counts of this clonotype. V is TRBV11-2 and J is TRBJ2-1, with a tentative D call TRBD2 (7 bases). This CDR3 region has 15 residues. The V gene's germline CDR1 is SGHAT and CDR2 FQNNGV. The germline V and J ends were trimmed by 1 base and 8 bases, with 15 bases remaining between them. CDR3 DNA sequence: TGTGCCAGCAGCTTAGTTTGGGGGGGCCGGGATGAGCAGTTCTTC. Amino acid sequence: CASSLVWGGRDEQFF.

The chain links TRBV6-1 to TRBJ1-5; a weak D match, TRBD1 (5 bases). The V gene lost 3 bases and the J gene lost 5 bases, with 11 bases spanning the gap. Germline V gene data show CDR1 as MNHNS and CDR2 as SASEGT. CDR3 length: 14 amino acids. Here the CDR3 reads CASSDGRAYQPQHF. For the CDR3, the DNA is TGTGCCAGCAGTGATGGCAGGGCGTATCAGCCCCAGCATTTT.

This clonotype has only a few counts. This sequence joins TRBV29-1 and TRBJ2-3, with 8 bases lining up with TRBD2. The CDR3 runs to 16 residues. CDR1 and CDR2 (germline): SQVTM, ANQGSEA. The J segment lost 2 bases and the V segment lost 5 bases, leaving 12 bases of the junction unmatched. In DNA, the CDR3 is TGCAGCGTTCCCTCATCGGGGGGGTGGGACACAGATACGCAGTATTTT. This translates into CSVPSSGGWDTDTQYF.

The chain joins TRBV11-3 to TRBJ2-3; D assignment may be TRBD1 or TRBD2 (5 bases each). The CDR3 is made up of 18 amino acids. Trimming cost V 0 bases and J 7 bases, with 23 bases left between them. Germline-derived CDR1 and CDR2 are SGHNT and YENEEA. For the CDR3, the DNA is TGTGCCAGCAGCTTAGACTTCGGGACGGATAATTTGGGGCATACGCAGTATTTT. Protein sequence: CASSLDFGTDNLGHTQYF.

This clonotype was seen a few times. The V gene is TRBV15, the J gene TRBJ1-2; D is unresolved. V was trimmed by 5 bases and J by 4 bases, leaving 11 bases between them. This CDR3 is 13 amino acids long. The germline CDR1 and CDR2 sequences are LNHNV and YYDKDF (reference sequence). CDR3 bases: TGTGCCACCAGCCATAGGCCAGGCTATGGCTACACCTTC. Translating gives CATSHRPGYGYTF.

The chain uses TRBV12-3 or TRBV12-4 and TRBJ2-3, with TRBD1 matching 10 bases. The CDR3 is 17 residues long. V trimming: 0 bases; J trimming: 2 bases; junction bases outside the gene matches: 5. The CDR3 spells CASSLAGTGDLTDTQYF. As DNA, the CDR3 is TGTGCCAGCAGTTTAGCGGGGACAGGGGACCTCACAGATACGCAGTATTTT.

A remark on this clonotype: An end of the junction differs from the germline gene, which may be a read error. The chain joins TRBV5-1 to TRBJ2-3; D is ambiguous. This CDR3 spans 13 amino acids. Per germline, CDR1 SGHRS and CDR2 YFSETQ. CDR3 in DNA: TGCGCCAGCAGCTATACAAGCACAGATACGCGGTATTTT. Its protein product is CASSYTSTDTRYF.

The chain uses TRBV12-3 or TRBV12-4 and TRBJ1-1; tentative D call: TRBD1 (5 bases). Deletions cut 11 bases from V and 5 bases from J, with 21 bases between. CDR3 length: 14 residues. The CDR3 nucleotides are TGTGCCGGGAGTCCGGGCCCAGGGTCTACTGAAGCTTTCTTT. Amino acid sequence: CAGSPGPGSTEAFF.

This chain uses TRBV7-2 with TRBJ2-2; TRBD2 aligns across 10 bases. V was clipped by 4 bases and J by 4 bases; unmatched bases: 12. CDR3 length equals 18 residues. The germline CDR1 and CDR2 sequences are SGHTA and FQGNSA. The CDR3 bases are TGTGCCAGCAGCTGGTTAGCGGGGGGCCCCTCGGGCACCGGGGAGCTGTTTTTT. It specifies CASSWLAGGPSGTGELFF.

This clonotype was recorded once. A much larger clonotype is one base distant, so this may be a read error. J is TRBJ2-1 and V is TRBV20-1; D is ambiguous. The CDR3 is 12 residues long. Germline CDR1 DFQATT, CDR2 SNEGSKA (reference sequence). Between the trimmed V and J ends, which lost 6 bases and 5 bases, there was a span of 11 bases. CDR3 sequence (DNA): TGCAGTGCCCCGAACAGAAACAATGAGCAGTTCTTC. Translating gives CSAPNRNNEQFF.

V and J are TRBV20-1 and TRBJ1-1; a weak D match, TRBD1 (5 bases). CDR1 is DFQATT and CDR2 is SNEGSKA in the germline V gene (reference sequence). The CDR3 covers 17 residues. V was clipped by 6 bases and J by 0 bases, with 23 bases between them. DNA for the CDR3: TGCAGTGCCCTACCTCGAACGACAGCTCCCATGAACACTGAAGCTTTCTTT. The encoded protein is CSALPRTTAPMNTEAFF.

J is TRBJ2-1 and V is TRBV5-1; D gene ambiguous. The CDR3 totals 12 residues. Trimming cost V 3 bases and J 8 bases, with 9 bases left between them. Germline assignment: CDR1 SGHRS and CDR2 YFSETQ. The CDR3 is CASSSVFDEQFF. CDR3 nucleotide sequence: TGCGCCAGCAGCTCCGTCTTCGATGAGCAGTTCTTC.

The chain's CDR3 is CASSLARGMNTEAFF. CDR3 nucleotides: TGTGCCAGCAGCTTAGCGAGGGGGATGAACACTGAAGCTTTCTTT. This sequence joins TRBV7-8 and TRBJ1-1; D is possibly TRBD1 (6 bases). V was trimmed by 0 bases and J by 0 bases, leaving 8 bases between them. In germline, CDR1 is SGHVS, CDR2 FQNEAQ. The CDR3 sequence is 15 residues long. The full variable domain, in which reference TRBV7-8 and TRBJ1-1 provide the parts outside the CDR3, is GAGVSQSPRYKVAKRGQDVALRCDPISGHVSLFWYQQALGQGPEFLTYFQNEAQLDKSGLPSDRFFAERPEGSVSTLKIQRTQQEDSAVYLCASSLARGMNTEAFFGQGTRLTVV.

The rearrangement links TRBV12-3 or TRBV12-4 to TRBJ1-1; 9 bases match TRBD1. V shed 6 bases and J 0 bases; nucleotides not matched to a gene: 17. There are 19 residues in the CDR3. The CDR3 nucleotides are TGTGCCAGCAGCCGAGGGACAGGGCTTTTCGGGGGCATGAACACTGAAGCTTTCTTT. This codes for CASSRGTGLFGGMNTEAFF.

This clonotype was found a few times. This chain connects TRBV20-1 to TRBJ2-7, with no clear D. With 3 bases removed from V and 0 bases from J, the gap between germline ends came to 6 bases. The germline V gene encodes CDR1 DFQATT and CDR2 SNEGSKA (reference sequence). This CDR3 region has 12 residues. The CDR3 spells CSASQRSYEQYF. The CDR3, as DNA: TGCAGTGCTAGTCAGCGCTCCTACGAGCAGTACTTC.

The chain joins TRBV10-3 to TRBJ2-7; D is perhaps TRBD2 (5 bases). Germline V gene sequence: CDR1 ENHRY, CDR2 SYGVKD. V dropped 0 bases and J dropped 4 bases, with 7 bases sitting between them. The CDR3 runs to 13 residues. As DNA, the CDR3 is TGTGCCATCAGTGAGTCGGGAGATTACGAGCAGTACTTC. Translated: CAISESGDYEQYF.

DNA of the CDR3: TGCAGTGCTAGATCTCCAAATAGGGGCTACGAGCAGTACTTC. Encoded protein: CSARSPNRGYEQYF. This chain uses TRBV20-1 with TRBJ2-7; maybe TRBD1 (5 bases). CDR1 is DFQATT and CDR2 is SNEGSKA in the germline V gene (reference sequence). Trimming removed 2 bases from V and 3 bases from J, with 14 bases in between. CDR3 length: 14 residues.

The rearrangement joins TRBV10-3 to TRBJ2-3; either TRBD1 or TRBD2 may supply D (7 bases each). V was trimmed by 3 bases and J by 2 bases, leaving 18 bases between them. Germline lookup yields CDR1 ENHRY and CDR2 SYGVKD. The length of the CDR3 is 17 residues. The DNA for the CDR3 is TGTGCCATCAGTGATATTACAGGGGAGGGACCCACAGATACGCAGTATTTT. This sequence encodes CAISDITGEGPTDTQYF.

The CDR3 loop is CASSQSPSGGALTDTQYF. The CDR3 bases are TGCGCCAGCAGTCAATCGCCTAGCGGGGGGGCGTTAACAGATACGCAGTATTTT. The rearrangement links TRBV4-3 to TRBJ2-3, with 12 positions matching TRBD2. In germline, CDR1 is LGHNA, CDR2 YSLEER. CDR3 size: 18 residues. V lost 6 bases and J lost 3; bases outside the gene matches: 13.

The rearrangement joins TRBV13 to TRBJ2-1, with 9 bases matching TRBD1. Unmatched junction bases numbered 13, after V lost 8 bases and J lost 8 bases. In germline, CDR1 is PRHDT, CDR2 FYEKMQ (reference sequence). This CDR3 has 15 residues. The CDR3 region has the DNA TGTGCCAGCGTGAGAGTGGGACAGGGAAGGCATGAGCAGTTCTTC. It yields the protein CASVRVGQGRHEQFF.

As concerns this clonotype: This may be a read error: a much more frequent sequence differs by one nucleotide. The chain combines TRBV10-3 with TRBJ2-7; D is unresolved. CDR3 length: 12 amino acids. V dropped 3 bases and J dropped 1 base, with 4 bases sitting between them. CDR1 is ENHRY and CDR2 is SYGVKD in the germline V gene. CDR3 sequence reads: CAISDLSYEQYF. CDR3 sequence (DNA): TGTGCCATCAGTGATCTTTCCTACGAGCAGTACTTC.

The sample holds a few counts of this clonotype. The chain has TRBV10-3 and TRBJ1-1; D is uncertain. V gave up 0 bases and J gave up 3 bases, with 11 bases separating them. Germline lookup yields CDR1 ENHRY and CDR2 SYGVKD. This CDR3 has 15 amino acids. As DNA, the CDR3 is TGTGCCATCAGTGAGTCGCTGGTTGCGGACACTGAAGCTTTCTTT. Translated, it gives CAISESLVADTEAFF.

V is TRBV5-5 and J is TRBJ1-4; D is unclear. This CDR3 comprises 14 residues. V lost 1 base and J 4 bases, leaving 8 bases between the germline ends. The germline gives CDR1 SGHKS, CDR2 YYEKEE (reference sequence). The CDR3 nucleotides read TGTGCCAGCAGCTTGAGCGCTAATAATGAAAAACTGTTTTTT. Its protein product is CASSLSANNEKLFF.

The chain couples TRBV4-1 to TRBJ2-7, with 9 bases fitting TRBD2. The germline V gene encodes CDR1 MGHRA and CDR2 YSYEKL. V shed 2 bases and J 5 bases; nucleotides not matched to a gene: 10. This CDR3 region has 16 residues. This CDR3 reads CASSQYPSGVTHEQYF. The CDR3 DNA reads TGCGCCAGCAGCCAATACCCTAGCGGGGTGACCCACGAGCAGTACTTC.

As regards this clonotype: Germline and junction disagree at one end, which may indicate a read error. The chain has TRBV15 and TRBJ2-7, with D perhaps given as TRBD1 or TRBD2 (6 bases each). The CDR3 loop spans 15 amino acids. Per germline, CDR1 LNHNV and CDR2 YYDKDF (reference sequence). CDR3 loop: CATGRDNGGVDEQYF. CDR3 coding DNA: TGTGCCACCGGCAGAGATAACGGGGGCGTCGACGAGCAGTACTTC.

This clonotype came up a few times. The chain has TRBV10-3 and TRBJ1-5; D may be TRBD1 (5 bases). The CDR3 sequence is 15 residues long. Trimming took off 2 bases at V and 2 bases at J, with 10 bases between the two ends. Germline CDR1 ENHRY, CDR2 SYGVKD. The chain's CDR3 is CAISENMGGNQPQHF. For the CDR3, the DNA is TGTGCCATCAGTGAGAACATGGGGGGCAATCAGCCCCAGCATTTT.

The sample holds a few counts of this clonotype. The gene calls are TRBV6-2 or TRBV6-3 and TRBJ2-1, with 7 bases lining up with TRBD2. V gave up 1 base and J gave up 7 bases; unmatched junction bases: 4. The CDR3 runs 14 residues. Germline-derived CDR1 and CDR2 are MNHEY and SVGEGT. DNA for the CDR3: TGTGCCAGCAGTTACTGGGGGGGGTCGAATGAGCAGTTCTTC. Translating it yields CASSYWGGSNEQFF.

V is TRBV6-4 and J is TRBJ1-6; possibly TRBD1 for D (6 bases). V lost 3 bases to trimming and J lost 9 bases, with 9 bases between them. The CDR3 spans 13 residues. Germline V gene sequence: CDR1 MRHNA, CDR2 SNTAGT. The CDR3 DNA is TGTGCCAGCAGTGAGATCAGGGGTTCACCCCTCCACTTT. Residues: CASSEIRGSPLHF.